Presented here are 18 T cell receptor beta chains from one specimen sequenced in a study of T cell responses to AZD1222 COVID-19 vaccine (dated by TCRdb to the early 2020s). The sample's time point, from its label and the paper: baseline before first vaccination. The library came from the immunoSEQ multiplex PCR assay. In its TCRdb copy, this immuneACCESS table keeps in-frame sequences only and misses some clones. Where compared with another copy, unresolved V genes explain less than half of these, and the others have no known cause. The sample table contains about 120,000 clones; only one count was recorded for about 92% of them. Approximately 3.1% of the sample belongs to the ten largest clones. The sequencing used peripheral blood, collected on day 0 of AZD1222 vaccination. These receptors all come from an adult in good health.

V usage is TRBV30 and J usage is TRBJ2-2; D ambiguous. V was shortened by 3 bases and J by 5 bases, with 4 bases between the two germline ends. The CDR3 loop spans 11 amino acids. CDR1 is GTSNPN, CDR2 SVGIG, per germline (reference sequence). The CDR3 here is CAWRGTGELFF. In DNA, the CDR3 is TGTGCCTGGAGGGGGACCGGGGAGCTGTTTTTT.

The V and J genes are TRBV27 and TRBJ2-7, with D perhaps matching TRBD2 (5 bases). Germline V gene lookup returns CDR1 MNHEY and CDR2 SMNVEV (reference sequence). The V gene lost 3 bases and the J gene lost 2 bases, with 11 bases spanning the gap. This CDR3 has 14 residues. The CDR3 sequence is CASSFGERPYEQYF. The CDR3, as DNA: TGTGCCAGCAGTTTCGGTGAGCGGCCCTACGAGCAGTACTTC.

The chain recombines TRBV5-1 with TRBJ2-1, with D tentatively TRBD1 (6 bases). Germline lookup yields CDR1 SGHRS and CDR2 YFSETQ. Trimming took 2 bases from V and 12 from J, leaving 9 bases between them. The CDR3 covers 11 residues. The CDR3 protein is CASSLEGGQFF. CDR3 nucleotides: TGCGCCAGCAGCTTAGAAGGGGGGCAGTTCTTC.

The V and J genes are TRBV5-4 and TRBJ1-2, with a possible D match to TRBD1 (6 bases). CDR1 and CDR2 from the germline V gene are SGHNT and YYREEE (reference sequence). The V end lost 3 bases, the J end lost 6 bases, and 15 bases lay between the germline ends. The CDR3 contains 14 residues. CDR3 in amino acids: CASSSPGQGNGYTF. The CDR3 DNA is TGTGCCAGCAGCTCCCCGGGACAAGGAAATGGCTACACCTTC.

The chain employs TRBV7-9 and TRBJ2-7; no clear D. Deletions cut 1 base from V and 2 bases from J, with 15 bases between. Germline CDR1 reads SEHNR; CDR2 reads FQNEAQ (reference sequence). The CDR3 runs to 16 residues. CDR3 residues: CASSLVLTQWTYEQYF. The CDR3 coding sequence is TGTGCCAGCAGCTTAGTACTAACTCAGTGGACCTACGAGCAGTACTTC.

J is TRBJ1-2 and V is TRBV13; TRBD1 matches 10 bases. Germline V gene sequence: CDR1 PRHDT, CDR2 FYEKMQ (reference sequence). This CDR3 comprises 16 residues. V lost 2 bases to trimming and J lost 3 bases; unmatched junction nucleotides: 6. CDR3 sequence (DNA): TGTGCCAGCAGCTTATCGGGACAGGGGTTGGACTATGGCTACACCTTC. Translating it yields CASSLSGQGLDYGYTF.

Comments on this clone: The junction departs from the called germline gene at one end, perhaps through a read error. The rearrangement joins TRBV28 to TRBJ1-4, with D tentatively TRBD1 (5 bases). This CDR3 spans 12 amino acids. The V gene's germline CDR1 is MDHEN and CDR2 SYDVKM. CDR3 DNA: TGTGCCAGCAGCCTTCCGCCTGGGGACGCTCATTTT. The encoded protein is CASSLPPGDAHF.

This chain links TRBV18 with TRBJ1-5; 10 bases are a match to TRBD1. The CDR3 is made up of 15 amino acids. Germline trimming cut 4 bases from V and 5 bases from J; bases unmatched to any gene: 5. Per germline, CDR1 KGHSH and CDR2 LQKENI. The CDR3 sequence is CASSLGQGTDQPQHF. The CDR3 nucleotides are TGTGCCAGCTCACTGGGACAGGGGACGGATCAGCCCCAGCATTTT.

The rearrangement links TRBV5-5 to TRBJ2-7; 7 bases agree with TRBD2. The trim removed 0 bases at V and 0 bases at J, leaving 6 bases unmatched. The CDR3 extends over 16 amino acids. Germline V lookup: CDR1 SGHKS, CDR2 YYEKEE (reference sequence). The CDR3 DNA is TGTGCCAGCAGCTTGGGGGCCACTAGCGACTCCTACGAGCAGTACTTC. It encodes CASSLGATSDSYEQYF.

The rearrangement joins TRBV6-5 to TRBJ1-1; D gene uncertain. Trimming took off 0 bases at V and 4 bases at J, with 9 bases between the two ends. Germline V lookup: CDR1 MNHEY, CDR2 SVGAGI. The CDR3 loop spans 14 amino acids. The CDR3 is CASSYSLGFTEAFF. DNA for the CDR3: TGTGCCAGCAGTTACTCGTTAGGGTTCACTGAAGCTTTCTTT.

The chain has TRBV28 and TRBJ1-4; D is ambiguous. Looked up from germline, CDR1 is MDHEN and CDR2 is SYDVKM. The ends were cut back, 8 bases at V and 3 bases at J, with 10 bases in the middle. The CDR3 is made up of 13 amino acids. Here the CDR3 DNA reads TGTGCCAGCCTGAGCGTCCCTAATGAAAAACTGTTTTTT. As protein: CASLSVPNEKLFF.

The chain carries TRBV7-8 and TRBJ1-6; 12 positions agree with TRBD1. CDR1 is SGHVS, CDR2 FQNEAQ, per germline. Trimming cost V 5 bases and J 11 bases; bases outside gene matches: 4. The CDR3 contains 14 residues. The CDR3 sequence: CASSRDRGPPPLHF. The CDR3 DNA reads TGTGCCAGCAGCAGGGACAGGGGGCCTCCACCCCTCCACTTT.

The V gene is TRBV5-1, the J gene TRBJ2-1; 8 positions agree with TRBD2. Germline CDR1 is SGHRS and CDR2 is YFSETQ. J gave up 0 bases and V 0 bases, and 2 bases lay outside the gene matches. This CDR3 contains 16 residues. CDR3 in amino acids: CASSLASGSSYNEQFF. In nucleotides, the CDR3 is TGCGCCAGCAGCTTGGCTAGCGGGTCCTCCTACAATGAGCAGTTCTTC. The whole variable domain, remainder taken from reference TRBV5-1 and TRBJ2-1, is KAGVTQTPRYLIKTRGQQVTLSCSPISGHRSVSWYQQTPGQGLQFLFEYFSETQRNKGNFPGRFSGRQFSNSRSEMNVSTLELGDSALYLCASSLASGSSYNEQFFGPGTRLTVL.

This sequence joins TRBV28 and TRBJ2-7; D possibly corresponds to TRBD1 (5 bases). The germline V and J ends were trimmed by 5 bases and 3 bases, with 14 bases remaining between them. Germline V CDR1 and CDR2: MDHEN, SYDVKM. The CDR3 runs to 14 residues. The CDR3 loop reads CASSQWGGDYEQYF. The CDR3 nucleotides read TGTGCCAGCAGTCAGTGGGGCGGAGACTACGAGCAGTACTTC.

V usage is TRBV3-1 (or the pseudogene TRBV3-2) and J usage is TRBJ2-4; D might be TRBD2 (5 bases). CDR1 is LGHDT, CDR2 YNNKEL, per germline (reference sequence). Trimming pared 3 bases from V and 0 bases from J, leaving 9 bases between. CDR3 length: 15 amino acids. The CDR3 nucleotides are TGTGCCAGCAGCCACCGGGATTTAGCCAAAAACATTCAGTACTTC. This codes for CASSHRDLAKNIQYF.

The chain employs TRBV6-5 and TRBJ1-5; 7 bases match TRBD1. This CDR3 has 12 residues. The V and J ends lost 8 bases and 4 bases, in that order; junction bases with no gene match: 2. CDR1 and CDR2 (germline): MNHEY, SVGAGI. The CDR3 region has the DNA TGTGCCAGCCAGACAGGGAATCAGCCCCAGCATTTT. Translation gives CASQTGNQPQHF.

The chain links TRBV5-6 to TRBJ1-5; perhaps TRBD1 as D (6 bases). The CDR3 has 14 amino acids. The V gene's germline CDR1 is SGHDT and CDR2 YYEEEE. The V end lost 6 bases, the J end lost 7 bases, and 17 bases lay between the germline ends. CDR3 sequence: CASTLGGGSQPQHF. For the CDR3, the DNA is TGTGCCAGCACCCTAGGGGGGGGGTCCCAGCCCCAGCATTTT.

In this sample, this clone turned up once. The genes are TRBV4-1 and TRBJ1-6; D gene uncertain. Trimming removed 1 base at V and 13 bases at J, with 11 bases between. Germline CDR1 MGHRA, CDR2 YSYEKL. The CDR3 is 13 amino acids. The CDR3 is CASSQVQVSPLHF. CDR3 DNA: TGCGCCAGCAGCCAAGTTCAGGTATCGCCCCTCCACTTT.